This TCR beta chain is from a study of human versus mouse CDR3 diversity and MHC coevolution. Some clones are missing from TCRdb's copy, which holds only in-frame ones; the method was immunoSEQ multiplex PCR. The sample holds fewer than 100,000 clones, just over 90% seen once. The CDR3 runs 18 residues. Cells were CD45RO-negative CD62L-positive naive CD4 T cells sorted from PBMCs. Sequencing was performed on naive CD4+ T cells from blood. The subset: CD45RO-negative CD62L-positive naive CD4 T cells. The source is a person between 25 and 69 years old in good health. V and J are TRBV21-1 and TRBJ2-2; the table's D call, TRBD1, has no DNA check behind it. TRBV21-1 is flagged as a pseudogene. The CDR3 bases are TGTGCCAGCAGCGGTCAAGGGGCCCCCGCTGCGAACACCGGGGAGCTGTTTTTT. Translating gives CASSGQGAPAANTGELFF.